This record looks at one T cell receptor beta chain sequence and its context. Its antigen remains unidentified. This entry is derived from a study of T cell responses to AZD1222 COVID-19 vaccine. About the research overall: The study pooled second doses at about 4 or about 12 weeks.

Generated by immunoSEQ multiplex PCR, the TCRdb table keeps only in-frame clones and is missing some. The table records around 120,000 clones, roughly nine tenths of them present only once. CDR1 and CDR2 (germline): SGHVS, FQNEAQ. V was shortened by 5 bases and J by 3 bases, with 19 bases between the two germline ends. The CDR3 contains 17 residues. Study-level results: CD4 TCRs associated with vaccination spanned spike, dominating at 160-218 and 743-854. In a largely white British group with more females than males, clonal diversity was possibly underestimated. Spike-specific TCR breadth and depth went up after people got two AZD1222 doses.

The J gene is TRBJ1-4, the V gene TRBV7-8, with a possible D match to TRBD1 (6 bases). This TCR came from an adult in good health. Material: peripheral blood, obtained on day 0 of AZD1222 vaccination. CDR3 in DNA: TGTGCCAGCAGCCCCCAGGCTAGGGGGGGACCTAATGAAAAACTGTTTTTT. It codes for CASSPQARGGPNEKLFF. The full variable domain, its missing parts supplied by reference TRBV7-8 and TRBJ1-4, is GAGVSQSPRYKVAKRGQDVALRCDPISGHVSLFWYQQALGQGPEFLTYFQNEAQLDKSGLPSDRFFAERPEGSVSTLKIQRTQQEDSAVYLCASSPQARGGPNEKLFFGSGTQLSVL.